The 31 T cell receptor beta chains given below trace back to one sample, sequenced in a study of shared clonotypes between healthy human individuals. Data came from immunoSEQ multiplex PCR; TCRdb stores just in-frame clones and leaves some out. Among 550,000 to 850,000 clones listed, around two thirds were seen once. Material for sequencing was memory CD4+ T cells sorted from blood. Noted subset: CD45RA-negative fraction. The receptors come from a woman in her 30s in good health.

The CDR3 DNA sequence: TGCGCCAGCAGCTCCGGGACTAGCGCCAACAATGAGCAGTTCTTC. Amino acids: CASSSGTSANNEQFF. V usage is TRBV5-1 and J usage is TRBJ2-1; TRBD2 matches 10 bases. The CDR3 is made up of 15 amino acids. The V gene's germline CDR1 is SGHRS and CDR2 YFSETQ. The V and J ends lost 3 bases and 5 bases, in that order; junction bases with no gene match: 5.

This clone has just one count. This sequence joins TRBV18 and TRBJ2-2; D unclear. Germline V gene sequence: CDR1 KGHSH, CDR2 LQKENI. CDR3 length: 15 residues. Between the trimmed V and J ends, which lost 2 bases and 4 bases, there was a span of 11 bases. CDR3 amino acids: CASSPKDLTTGELFF. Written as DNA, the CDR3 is TGTGCCAGCTCACCAAAGGACCTTACCACCGGGGAGCTGTTTTTT.

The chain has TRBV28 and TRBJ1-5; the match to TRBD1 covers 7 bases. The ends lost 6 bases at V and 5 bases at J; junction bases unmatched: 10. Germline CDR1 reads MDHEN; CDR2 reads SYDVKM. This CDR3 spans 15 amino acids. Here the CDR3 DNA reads TGTGCCAGCAGCTCAGGAGCAGGGGGTCATCAGCCCCAGCATTTT. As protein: CASSSGAGGHQPQHF. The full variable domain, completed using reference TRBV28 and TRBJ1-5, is DVKVTQSSRYLVKRTGEKVFLECVQDMDHENMFWYRQDPGLGLRLIYFSYDVKMKEKGDIPEGYSVSREKKERFSLILESASTNQTSMYLCASSSGAGGHQPQHFGDGTRLSIL.

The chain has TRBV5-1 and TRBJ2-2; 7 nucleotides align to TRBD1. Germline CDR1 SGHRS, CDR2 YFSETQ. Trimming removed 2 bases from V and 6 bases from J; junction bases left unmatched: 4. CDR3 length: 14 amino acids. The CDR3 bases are TGCGCCAGCAGCTTTACAGGGGCGGCCGGGGAGCTGTTTTTT. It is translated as CASSFTGAAGELFF.

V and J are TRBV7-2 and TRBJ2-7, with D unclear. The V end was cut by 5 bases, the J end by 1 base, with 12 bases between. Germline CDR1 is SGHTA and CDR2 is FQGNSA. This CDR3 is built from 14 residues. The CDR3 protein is CASSPTPGSYEQYF. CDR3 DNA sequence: TGTGCCAGCAGCCCCACCCCAGGTTCCTACGAGCAGTACTTC.

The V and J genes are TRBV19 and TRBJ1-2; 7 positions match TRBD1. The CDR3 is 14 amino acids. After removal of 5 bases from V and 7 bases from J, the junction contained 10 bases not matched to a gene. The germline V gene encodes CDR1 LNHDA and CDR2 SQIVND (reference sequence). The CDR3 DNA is TGTGCCAGTAGTCTGCGGGGGACAGAGCTTGGCTACACCTTC. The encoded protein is CASSLRGTELGYTF.

Here the CDR3 reads CASSPWGADTQYF. The DNA of the CDR3 is TGTGCCAGCAGCCCATGGGGGGCAGATACGCAGTATTTT. The V and J genes are TRBV5-5 and TRBJ2-3, with a tentative D call TRBD2 (6 bases). With 4 bases removed from V and 4 bases from J, the gap between germline ends came to 10 bases. From germline, CDR1 is SGHKS and CDR2 YYEKEE (reference sequence). This CDR3 has 13 residues.

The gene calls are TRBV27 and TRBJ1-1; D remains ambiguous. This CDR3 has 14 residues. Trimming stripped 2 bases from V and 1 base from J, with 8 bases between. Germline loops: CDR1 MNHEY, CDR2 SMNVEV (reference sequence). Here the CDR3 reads CASSLRAGNTEAFF. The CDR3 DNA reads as TGTGCCAGCAGTTTAAGGGCAGGGAACACTGAAGCTTTCTTT.

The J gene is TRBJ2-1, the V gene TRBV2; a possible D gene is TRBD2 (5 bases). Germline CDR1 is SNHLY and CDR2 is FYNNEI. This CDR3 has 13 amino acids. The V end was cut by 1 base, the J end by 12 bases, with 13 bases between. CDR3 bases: TGTGCCAGCAGTGAAGTGGATATCGGGGTGCAGTTCTTC. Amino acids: CASSEVDIGVQFF.

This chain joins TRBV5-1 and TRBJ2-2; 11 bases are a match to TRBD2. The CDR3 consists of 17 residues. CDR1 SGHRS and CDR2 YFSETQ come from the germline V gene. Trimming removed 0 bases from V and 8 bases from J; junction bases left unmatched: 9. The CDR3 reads CASSLGTSGPKGGELFF. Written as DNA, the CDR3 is TGCGCCAGCAGCTTGGGGACTAGCGGGCCCAAAGGAGGGGAGCTGTTTTTT. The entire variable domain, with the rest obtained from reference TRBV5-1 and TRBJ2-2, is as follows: KAGVTQTPRYLIKTRGQQVTLSCSPISGHRSVSWYQQTPGQGLQFLFEYFSETQRNKGNFPGRFSGRQFSNSRSEMNVSTLELGDSALYLCASSLGTSGPKGGELFFGEGSRLTVL.

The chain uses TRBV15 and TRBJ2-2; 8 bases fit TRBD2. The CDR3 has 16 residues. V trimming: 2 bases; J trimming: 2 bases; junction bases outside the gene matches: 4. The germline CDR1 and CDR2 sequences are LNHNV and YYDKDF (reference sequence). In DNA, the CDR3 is TGTGCCACCAGCAGACTGAGCGGGAGTAACACCGGGGAGCTGTTTTTT. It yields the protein CATSRLSGSNTGELFF. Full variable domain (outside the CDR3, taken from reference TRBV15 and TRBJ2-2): DAMVIQNPRYQVTQFGKPVTLSCSQTLNHNVMYWYQQKSSQAPKLLFHYYDKDFNNEADTPDNFQSRRPNTSFCFLDIRSPGLGDTAMYLCATSRLSGSNTGELFFGEGSRLTVL.

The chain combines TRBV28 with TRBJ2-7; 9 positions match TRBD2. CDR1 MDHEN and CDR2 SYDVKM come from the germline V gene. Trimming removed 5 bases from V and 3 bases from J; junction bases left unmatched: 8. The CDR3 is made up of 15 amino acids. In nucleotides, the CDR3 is TGTGCCAGCAGTCCAACCGGGACTAGCAGCTACGAGCAGTACTTC. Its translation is CASSPTGTSSYEQYF.

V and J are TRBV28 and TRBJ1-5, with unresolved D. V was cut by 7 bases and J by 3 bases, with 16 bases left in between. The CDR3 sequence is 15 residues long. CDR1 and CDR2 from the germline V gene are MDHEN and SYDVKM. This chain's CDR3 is CASTSPGNYNQPQHF. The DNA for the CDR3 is TGTGCCAGCACCAGCCCCGGAAACTACAATCAGCCCCAGCATTTT.

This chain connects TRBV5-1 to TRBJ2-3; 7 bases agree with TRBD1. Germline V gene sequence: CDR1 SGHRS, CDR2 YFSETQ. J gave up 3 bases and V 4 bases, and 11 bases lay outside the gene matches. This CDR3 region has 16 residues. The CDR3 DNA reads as TGCGCCAGCAGCAAAAACCCGGGACAGAAGACAGATACGCAGTATTTT. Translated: CASSKNPGQKTDTQYF. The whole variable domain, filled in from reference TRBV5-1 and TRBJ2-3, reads KAGVTQTPRYLIKTRGQQVTLSCSPISGHRSVSWYQQTPGQGLQFLFEYFSETQRNKGNFPGRFSGRQFSNSRSEMNVSTLELGDSALYLCASSKNPGQKTDTQYFGPGTRLTVL.

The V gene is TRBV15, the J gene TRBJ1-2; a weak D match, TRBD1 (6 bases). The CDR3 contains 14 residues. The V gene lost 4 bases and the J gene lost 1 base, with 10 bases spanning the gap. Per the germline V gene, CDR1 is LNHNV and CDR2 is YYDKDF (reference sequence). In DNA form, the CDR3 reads TGTGCCACCAGCACCCGGACAGATAACTATGGCTACACCTTC. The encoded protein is CATSTRTDNYGYTF.

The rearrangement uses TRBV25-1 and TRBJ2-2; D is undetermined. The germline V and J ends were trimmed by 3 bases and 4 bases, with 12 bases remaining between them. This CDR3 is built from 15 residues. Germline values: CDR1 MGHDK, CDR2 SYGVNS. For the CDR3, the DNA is TGTGCCAGCAGTGATGGAGCTGACTTCACCGGGGAGCTGTTTTTT. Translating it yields CASSDGADFTGELFF.

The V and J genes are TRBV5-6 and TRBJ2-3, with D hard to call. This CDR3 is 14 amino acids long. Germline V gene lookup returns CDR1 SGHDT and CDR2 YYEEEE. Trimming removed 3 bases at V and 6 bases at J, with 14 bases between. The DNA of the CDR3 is TGTGCCAGCAGCTCTAATCGGGTGTCGGATACGCAGTATTTT. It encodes CASSSNRVSDTQYF.

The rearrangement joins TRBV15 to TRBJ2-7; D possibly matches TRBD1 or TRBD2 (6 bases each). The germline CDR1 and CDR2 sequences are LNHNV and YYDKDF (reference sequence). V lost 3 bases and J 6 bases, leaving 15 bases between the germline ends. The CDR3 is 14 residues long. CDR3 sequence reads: CATSRGEQGGEQYF. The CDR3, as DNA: TGTGCCACCAGCAGGGGGGAACAGGGAGGCGAGCAGTACTTC.

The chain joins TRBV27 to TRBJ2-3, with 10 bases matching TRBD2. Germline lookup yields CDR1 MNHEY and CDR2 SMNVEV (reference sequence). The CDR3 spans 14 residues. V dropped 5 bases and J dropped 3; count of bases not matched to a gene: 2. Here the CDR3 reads CASSPSGSTDTQYF. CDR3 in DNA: TGTGCCAGCAGTCCTAGCGGGAGTACAGATACGCAGTATTTT.

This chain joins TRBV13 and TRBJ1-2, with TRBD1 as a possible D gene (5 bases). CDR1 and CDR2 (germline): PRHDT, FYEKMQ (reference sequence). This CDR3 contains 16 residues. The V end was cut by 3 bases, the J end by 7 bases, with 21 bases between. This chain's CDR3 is CASSLMSREGASGYTF. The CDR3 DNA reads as TGTGCCAGCAGCTTGATGTCTAGGGAAGGGGCGAGTGGCTACACCTTC.

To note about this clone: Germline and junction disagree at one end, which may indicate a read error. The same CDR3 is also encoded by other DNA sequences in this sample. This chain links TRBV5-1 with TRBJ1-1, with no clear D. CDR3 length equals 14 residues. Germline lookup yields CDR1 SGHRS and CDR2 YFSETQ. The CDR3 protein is CASSLYNGNTEAFF. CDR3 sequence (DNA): TGTGCCAGCAGCTTGTACAACGGAAACACTGAAGCTTTCTTT.

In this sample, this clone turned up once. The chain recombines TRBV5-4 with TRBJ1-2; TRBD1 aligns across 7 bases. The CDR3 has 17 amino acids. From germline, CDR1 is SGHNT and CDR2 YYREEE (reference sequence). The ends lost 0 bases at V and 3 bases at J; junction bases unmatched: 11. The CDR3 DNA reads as TGTGCCAGCAGCTTGGGACAGGGTTTAATTTTCGACTATGGCTACACCTTC. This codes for CASSLGQGLIFDYGYTF.

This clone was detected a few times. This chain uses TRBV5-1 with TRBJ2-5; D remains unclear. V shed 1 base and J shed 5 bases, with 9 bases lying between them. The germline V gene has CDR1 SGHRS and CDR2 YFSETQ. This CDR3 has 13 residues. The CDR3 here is CASSLREAETQYF. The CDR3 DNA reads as TGCGCCAGCAGCTTGCGCGAAGCGGAGACCCAGTACTTC.

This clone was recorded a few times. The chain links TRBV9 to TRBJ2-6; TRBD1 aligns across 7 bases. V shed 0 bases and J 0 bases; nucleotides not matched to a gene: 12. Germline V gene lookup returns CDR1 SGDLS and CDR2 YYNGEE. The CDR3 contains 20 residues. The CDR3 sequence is CASSVGSRQGSYSGANVLTF. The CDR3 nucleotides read TGTGCCAGCAGCGTAGGAAGTCGACAGGGTTCCTACTCTGGGGCCAACGTCCTGACTTTC.

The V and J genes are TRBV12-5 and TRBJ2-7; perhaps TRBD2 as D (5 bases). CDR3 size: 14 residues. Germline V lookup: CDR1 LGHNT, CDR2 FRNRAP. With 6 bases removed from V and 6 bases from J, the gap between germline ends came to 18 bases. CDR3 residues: CASGLGLDSSEQYF. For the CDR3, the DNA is TGTGCTAGTGGCCTTGGACTGGATTCCAGCGAGCAGTACTTC.

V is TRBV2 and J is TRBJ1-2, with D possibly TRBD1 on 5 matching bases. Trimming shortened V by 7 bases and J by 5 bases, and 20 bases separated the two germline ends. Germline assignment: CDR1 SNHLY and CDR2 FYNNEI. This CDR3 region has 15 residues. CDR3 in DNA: TGTGCCAGCAACGTTCTGGGAGGGGTGAAGTATGGCTACACCTTC. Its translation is CASNVLGGVKYGYTF. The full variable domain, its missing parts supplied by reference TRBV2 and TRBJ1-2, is EPEVTQTPSHQVTQMGQEVILRCVPISNHLYFYWYRQILGQKVEFLVSFYNNEISEKSEIFDDQFSVERPDGSNFTLKIRSTKLEDSAMYFCASNVLGGVKYGYTFGSGTRLTVV.

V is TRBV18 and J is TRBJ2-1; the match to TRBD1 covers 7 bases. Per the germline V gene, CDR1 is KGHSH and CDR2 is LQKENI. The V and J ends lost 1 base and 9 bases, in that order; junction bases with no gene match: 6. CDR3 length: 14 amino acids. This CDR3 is CASSPRDSQAEQFF. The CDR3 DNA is TGTGCCAGCTCACCACGGGACAGTCAGGCTGAGCAGTTCTTC.

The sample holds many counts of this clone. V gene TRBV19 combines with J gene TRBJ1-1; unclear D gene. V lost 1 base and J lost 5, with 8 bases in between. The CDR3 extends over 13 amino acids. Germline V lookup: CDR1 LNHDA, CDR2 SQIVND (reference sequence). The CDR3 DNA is TGTGCCAGTAGTATAGTTGTTGGGACTGAAGCTTTCTTT. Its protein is CASSIVVGTEAFF.

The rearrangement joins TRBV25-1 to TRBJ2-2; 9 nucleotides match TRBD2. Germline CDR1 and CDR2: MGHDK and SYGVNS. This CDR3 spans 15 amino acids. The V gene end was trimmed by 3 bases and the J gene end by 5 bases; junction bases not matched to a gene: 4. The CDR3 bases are TGTGCCAGCAGTGAGAGCGGGAGGCATACCGGGGAGCTGTTTTTT. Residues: CASSESGRHTGELFF.

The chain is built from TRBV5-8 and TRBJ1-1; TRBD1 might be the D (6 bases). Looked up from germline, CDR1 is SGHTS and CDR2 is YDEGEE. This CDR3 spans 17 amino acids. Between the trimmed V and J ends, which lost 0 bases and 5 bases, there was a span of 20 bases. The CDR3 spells CASSLGKTQGVVTEAFF. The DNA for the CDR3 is TGTGCCAGCAGCTTGGGGAAGACACAGGGAGTAGTAACTGAAGCTTTCTTT.

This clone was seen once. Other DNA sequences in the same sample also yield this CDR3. Written as DNA, the CDR3 is TGTGCCAGCAGTTTGGGCTCCTACAATGAGCAGTTCTTC. Translation: CASSLGSYNEQFF. The rearrangement links TRBV28 to TRBJ2-1; the D is unclear. The CDR3 has 13 amino acids. V lost 3 bases and J 0 bases, leaving 3 bases between the germline ends. CDR1 and CDR2 from the germline V gene are MDHEN and SYDVKM.